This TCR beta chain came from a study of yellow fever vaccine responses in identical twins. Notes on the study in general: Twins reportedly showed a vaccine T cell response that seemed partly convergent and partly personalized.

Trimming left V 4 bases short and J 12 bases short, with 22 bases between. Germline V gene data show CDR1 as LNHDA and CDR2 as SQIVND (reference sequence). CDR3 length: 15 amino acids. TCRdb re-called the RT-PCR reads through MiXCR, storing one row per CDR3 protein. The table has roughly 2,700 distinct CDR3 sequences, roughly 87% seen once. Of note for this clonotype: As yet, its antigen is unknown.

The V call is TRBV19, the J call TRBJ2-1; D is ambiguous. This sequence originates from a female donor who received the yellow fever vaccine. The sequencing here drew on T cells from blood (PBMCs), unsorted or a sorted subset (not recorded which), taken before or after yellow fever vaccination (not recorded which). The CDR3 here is CASSTQPSVNQAQFF. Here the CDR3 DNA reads TGTGCCAGTAGTACCCAACCGTCCGTTAATCAGGCGCAGTTCTTC. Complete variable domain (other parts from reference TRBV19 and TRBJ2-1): DGGITQSPKYLFRKEGQNVTLSCEQNLNHDAMYWYRQDPGQGLRLIYYSQIVNDFQKGDIAEGYSVSREKKESFPLTVTSAQKNPTAFYLCASSTQPSVNQAQFFGPGTRLTVL.